This record looks at one TCR beta chain sequence and its context. Its antigen is still unknown. This sample is drawn from a study of CXCR3-negative and CXCR3-positive naive CD8 T cells (dated by TCRdb to the late 2010s). At the level of the whole study: In total, about 135 million TRB reads were obtained, corresponding to roughly 1.5 +/- 0.3 million reads per library. Diversity and physicochemical repertoire analyses covered roughly ten donors pooled from two independent experiments. For the TRBV-TRBJ cluster analysis, the naive subsets came from roughly 5 donors, while the memory cells came from 3 donors. What the research found in general, with its limitations: Freshly isolated PBMCs were used for most assays because CXCR3 expression went down partially after cryopreservation. Repertoire diversity was comparably high in both naive subsets but much lower in memory CD8+ T cells. TRB CDR3s from CXCR3-positive naive cells showed higher hydrophobicity (lower Kidera factor 4), lower energy, and higher strength and volume indices than CXCR3-negative naive cells. Because surface CD5, which has been linked to self-reactivity in mice, was comparable between naive subsets, TCR interaction strength was also inferred from TRB CDR3 physicochemical properties. TRBV-TRBJ usage was similar between naive CXCR3-negative and CXCR3-positive cells from the same donor, while memory cells showed distinct patterns.

Each CD8+ T cell subset was flow-sorted in triplicate, and some 310,000 cells per subset were placed directly into RLT lysis buffer. To keep memory contaminants out, a stringent definition of naive CD8+ T cells was applied: CD45RO-CCR7+CD27+CD95-. Peripheral blood mononuclear cells were isolated from buffy coats by standard density gradient centrifugation. A FACSAria III was used to flow-sort naive CD8+ T cells into CXCR3-negative and CXCR3-positive populations. An RNeasy Mini Kit was used to extract total RNA from the sorted cells. CDR1 and CDR2, looked up from the germline V gene, are SNHLY and FYNNEI. The CDR3 sequence holds 13 residues, the cysteine and phenylalanine included. DNA for this receptor is not on file. These reads were obtained on a NextSeq 550. The Human TCR Profiling Kit (MiLaboratory) was used to make UMI-labeled 5' RACE TRB cDNA libraries. The full amount of extracted RNA was used for cDNA synthesis, and the full amount of resulting cDNA was used for PCR amplification. Libraries were prepared in parallel with an identical number of PCR cycles. As for how the authors treated the data: MIGEC and MiXCR extracted about 54,000 +/- 9,700 unique UMI-labeled TRB cDNA molecules per library, requiring at least two reads per UMI. On average, approximately 40,000 +/- 10,000 functional in-frame TRB CDR3 nucleotide clonotypes lacking stop codons were found per library. Diversity metrics, including normalized Shannon-Wiener and Chao1, were computed in VDJtools after downsampling to 5000 UMI-labeled TRB molecules per sample. VDJtools computed clonotype-size-weighted physicochemical properties of the central five CDR3 residues: interaction energy, strength, volume and Kidera factor 4. One entry per CDR3 protein sequence results from the TCRdb reprocessing of the reads, with DNA left out. TCRdb assigned the V and J calls; the authors' analysis was not used. The data table for this sample lists under 70,000 distinct CDR3 sequences. The ten largest account for 4% to 5.5% of the sample.

This TCR was sampled from a human donor in good health. Some clones in this sample may be carry-over from other donors' samples. The sample taken for sequencing was naive CXCR3+ CD8+ T cells from blood. The label giving this sample's cell subset or site can be read as: CD45RO-CCR7+CD27+CD95- naive CD8+ T cells expressing CXCR3 (TNR3+). The chain is assembled from TRBV2 and TRBJ2-1. The CDR3 sequence is CASFIETLNEQFF.